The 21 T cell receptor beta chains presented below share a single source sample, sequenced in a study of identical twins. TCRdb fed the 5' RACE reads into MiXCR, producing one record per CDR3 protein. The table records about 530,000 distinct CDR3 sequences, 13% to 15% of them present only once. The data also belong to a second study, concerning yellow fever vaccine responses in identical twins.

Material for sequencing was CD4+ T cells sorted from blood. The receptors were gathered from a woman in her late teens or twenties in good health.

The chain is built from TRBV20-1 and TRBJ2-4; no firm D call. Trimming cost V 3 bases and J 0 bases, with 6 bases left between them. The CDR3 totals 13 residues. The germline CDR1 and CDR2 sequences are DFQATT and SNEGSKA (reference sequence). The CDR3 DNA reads TGCAGTGCTAGTGAACAAGCCAAAAACATTCAGTACTTC. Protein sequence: CSASEQAKNIQYF.

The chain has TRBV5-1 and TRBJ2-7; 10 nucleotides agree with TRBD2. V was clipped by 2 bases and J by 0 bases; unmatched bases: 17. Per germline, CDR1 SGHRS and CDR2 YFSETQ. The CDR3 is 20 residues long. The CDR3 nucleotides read TGCGCCAGCAGCTTCCCCAGGGGAGGTAGCGGGAGGTCTGCCTCCTACGAGCAGTACTTC. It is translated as CASSFPRGGSGRSASYEQYF.

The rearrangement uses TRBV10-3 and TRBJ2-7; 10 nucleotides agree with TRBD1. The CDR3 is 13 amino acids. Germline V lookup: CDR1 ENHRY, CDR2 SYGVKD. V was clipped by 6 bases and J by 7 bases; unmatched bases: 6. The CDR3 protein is CAIRDRGSWEQYF. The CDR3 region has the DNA TGTGCCATCAGGGACAGGGGGTCTTGGGAGCAGTACTTC.

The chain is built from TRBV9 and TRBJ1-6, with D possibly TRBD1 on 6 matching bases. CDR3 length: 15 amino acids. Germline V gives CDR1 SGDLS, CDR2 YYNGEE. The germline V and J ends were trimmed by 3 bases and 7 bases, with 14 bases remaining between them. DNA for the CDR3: TGTGCCAGCAGCGCAGGGACAACCTCGAATTCACCCCTCCACTTT. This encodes CASSAGTTSNSPLHF.

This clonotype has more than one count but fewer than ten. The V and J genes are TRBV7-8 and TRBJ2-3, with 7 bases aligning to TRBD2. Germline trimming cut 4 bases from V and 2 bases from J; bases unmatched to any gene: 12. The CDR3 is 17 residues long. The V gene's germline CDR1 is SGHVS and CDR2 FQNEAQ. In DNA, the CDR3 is TGTGCCAGCAGCTCGGGATTTGGCGGGAGACACACAGATACGCAGTATTTT. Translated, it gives CASSSGFGGRHTDTQYF.

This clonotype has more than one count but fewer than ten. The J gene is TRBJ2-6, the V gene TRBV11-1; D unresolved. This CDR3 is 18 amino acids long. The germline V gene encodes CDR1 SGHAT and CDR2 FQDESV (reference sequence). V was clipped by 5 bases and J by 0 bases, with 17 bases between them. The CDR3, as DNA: TGTGCCAGCAGCCTATCCTGGACGTCGAGCTCTGGGGCCAACGTCCTGACTTTC. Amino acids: CASSLSWTSSSGANVLTF.

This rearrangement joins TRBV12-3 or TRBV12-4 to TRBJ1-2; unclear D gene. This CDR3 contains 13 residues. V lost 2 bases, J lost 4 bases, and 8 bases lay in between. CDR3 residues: CASSLWASYGYTF. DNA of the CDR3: TGTGCCAGCAGTTTATGGGCTAGCTATGGCTACACCTTC.

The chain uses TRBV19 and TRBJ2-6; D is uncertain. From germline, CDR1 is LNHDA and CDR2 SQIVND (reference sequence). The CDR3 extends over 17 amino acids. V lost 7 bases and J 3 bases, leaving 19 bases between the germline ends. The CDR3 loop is CASKGSQAVRGANVLTF. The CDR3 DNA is TGTGCCAGTAAAGGGTCGCAGGCCGTCCGTGGGGCCAACGTCCTGACTTTC.

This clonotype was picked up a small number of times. Here the CDR3 reads CASRDSGGGSDTQYF. The CDR3 coding sequence is TGTGCCAGCAGGGATAGCGGGGGGGGCTCAGATACGCAGTATTTT. The V and J genes are TRBV6-1 and TRBJ2-3; 11 nucleotides align to TRBD2. The CDR3 is made up of 15 amino acids. Germline CDR1 and CDR2: MNHNS and SASEGT. V was clipped by 6 bases and J by 4 bases; unmatched bases: 6.

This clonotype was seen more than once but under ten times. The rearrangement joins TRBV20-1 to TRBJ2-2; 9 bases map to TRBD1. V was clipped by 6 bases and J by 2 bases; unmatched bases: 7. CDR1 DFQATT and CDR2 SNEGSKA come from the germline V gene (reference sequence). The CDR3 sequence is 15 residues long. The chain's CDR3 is CSAARTGANTGELFF. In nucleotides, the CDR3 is TGCAGTGCCGCTAGGACAGGGGCAAACACCGGGGAGCTGTTTTTT.

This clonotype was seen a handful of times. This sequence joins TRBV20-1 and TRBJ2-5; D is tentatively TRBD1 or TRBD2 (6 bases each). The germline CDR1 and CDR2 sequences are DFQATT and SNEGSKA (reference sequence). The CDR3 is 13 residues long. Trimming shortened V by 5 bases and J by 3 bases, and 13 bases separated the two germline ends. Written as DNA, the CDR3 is TGCAGTGCTCCTCAAGGGGGGAAAGAGACCCAGTACTTC. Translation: CSAPQGGKETQYF.

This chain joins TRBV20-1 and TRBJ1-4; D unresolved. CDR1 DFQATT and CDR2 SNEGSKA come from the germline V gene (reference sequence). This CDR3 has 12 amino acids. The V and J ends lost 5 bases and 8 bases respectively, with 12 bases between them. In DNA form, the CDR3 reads TGCAGTGCTTCCCGAGCCGGAGAAAAACTGTTTTTT. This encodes CSASRAGEKLFF.

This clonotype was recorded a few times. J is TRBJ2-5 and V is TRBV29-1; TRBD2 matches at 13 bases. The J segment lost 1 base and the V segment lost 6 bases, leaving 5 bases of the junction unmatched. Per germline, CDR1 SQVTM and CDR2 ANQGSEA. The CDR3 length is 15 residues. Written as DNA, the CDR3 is TGCAGCGTAAGGACTAGCGGGGGCCCCCAAGAGACCCAGTACTTC. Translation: CSVRTSGGPQETQYF.

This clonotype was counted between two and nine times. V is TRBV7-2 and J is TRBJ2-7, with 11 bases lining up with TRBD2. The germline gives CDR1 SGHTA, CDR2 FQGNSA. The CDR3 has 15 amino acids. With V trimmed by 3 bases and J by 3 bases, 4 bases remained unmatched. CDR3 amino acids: CASSFLAGGNYEQYF. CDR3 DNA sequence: TGTGCCAGCAGCTTCCTAGCGGGAGGAAACTACGAGCAGTACTTC.

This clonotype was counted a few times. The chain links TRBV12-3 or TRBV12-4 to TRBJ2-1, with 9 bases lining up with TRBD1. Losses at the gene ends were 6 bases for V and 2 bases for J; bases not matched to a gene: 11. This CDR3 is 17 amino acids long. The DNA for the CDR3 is TGTGCCAGCAGATTTAACTCCGGGACAGGGCCCTACAATGAGCAGTTCTTC. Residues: CASRFNSGTGPYNEQFF.

CDR3 region: CASSPGDPNIPSYNEQFF. DNA of the CDR3: TGTGCCAGCAGCCCGGGAGACCCTAATATTCCGTCCTACAATGAGCAGTTCTTC. This chain connects TRBV14 to TRBJ2-1, with D perhaps matching TRBD2 (6 bases). V dropped 4 bases and J dropped 1 base, with 20 bases sitting between them. CDR1 and CDR2 from the germline V gene are SGHDN and FVKESK. The CDR3 spans 18 residues.

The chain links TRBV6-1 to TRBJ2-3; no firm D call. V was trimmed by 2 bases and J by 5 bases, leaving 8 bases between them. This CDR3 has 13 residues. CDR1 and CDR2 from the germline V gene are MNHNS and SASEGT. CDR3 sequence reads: CASSELWGDTQYF. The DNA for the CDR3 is TGTGCCAGCAGTGAATTGTGGGGAGATACGCAGTATTTT.

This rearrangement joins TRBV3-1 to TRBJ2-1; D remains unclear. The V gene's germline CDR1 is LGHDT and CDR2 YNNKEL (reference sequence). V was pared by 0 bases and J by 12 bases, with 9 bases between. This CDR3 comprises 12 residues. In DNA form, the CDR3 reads TGTGCCAGCAGCCAAGATAGGCAGACGCAGTTCTTC. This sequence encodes CASSQDRQTQFF.

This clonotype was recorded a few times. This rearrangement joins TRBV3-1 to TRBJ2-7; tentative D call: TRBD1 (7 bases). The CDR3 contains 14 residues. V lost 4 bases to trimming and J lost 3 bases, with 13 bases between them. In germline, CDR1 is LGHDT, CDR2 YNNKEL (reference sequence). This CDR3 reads CASSRGTVGYEQYF. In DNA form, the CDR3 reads TGTGCCAGCAGCCGCGGGACAGTGGGCTACGAGCAGTACTTC.

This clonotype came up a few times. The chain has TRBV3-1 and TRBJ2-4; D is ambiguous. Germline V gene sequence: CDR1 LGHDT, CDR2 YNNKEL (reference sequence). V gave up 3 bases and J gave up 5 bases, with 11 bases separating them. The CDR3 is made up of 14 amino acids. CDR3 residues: CASSHPSQQNIQYF. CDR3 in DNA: TGTGCCAGCAGCCACCCGTCCCAGCAAAACATTCAGTACTTC.

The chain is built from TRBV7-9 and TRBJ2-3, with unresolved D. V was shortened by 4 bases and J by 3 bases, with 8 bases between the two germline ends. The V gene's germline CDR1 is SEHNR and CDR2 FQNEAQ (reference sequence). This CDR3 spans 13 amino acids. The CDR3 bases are TGTGCCAGCAGCTCCAAAGAGACAGATACGCAGTATTTT. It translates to CASSSKETDTQYF. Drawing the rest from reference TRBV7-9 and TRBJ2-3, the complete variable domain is DTGVSQNPRHKITKRGQNVTFRCDPISEHNRLYWYRQTLGQGPEFLTYFQNEAQLEKSRLLSDRFSAERPKGSFSTLEIQRTEQGDSAMYLCASSSKETDTQYFGPGTRLTVL.